One sample yielded the 4 T cell receptor beta chains listed below, sequenced in a study of OX40 agonist ivuxolimab in advanced cancers. Assay used: immunoSEQ multiplex PCR; TCRdb lists only in-frame clones, some missing. The repertoire holds about 50,000 clones, with roughly 83% as singletons. The source was CD4+ or CD8+ T cells sorted from blood, collected in a trial of the OX40 agonist ivuxolimab. These receptors were collected from an adult with an advanced solid tumor such as melanoma, head and neck, liver or kidney cancer.

The table lists this clone with a count of one. V is TRBV5-5 and J is TRBJ1-2; 7 bases fit TRBD1. This CDR3 contains 14 residues. V dropped 4 bases and J dropped 8; count of bases not matched to a gene: 11. CDR1 is SGHKS and CDR2 is YYEKEE in the germline V gene (reference sequence). CDR3 loop: CASSDIRTGWGYTF. Written as DNA, the CDR3 is TGTGCCAGCAGCGATATTCGGACAGGATGGGGCTACACCTTC.

This clone was counted a few times. The rearrangement links TRBV9 to TRBJ1-2, with 11 bases aligning to TRBD1. CDR3 size: 13 residues. Germline V gives CDR1 SGDLS, CDR2 YYNGEE. V lost 5 bases and J lost 7; bases outside the gene matches: 4. As DNA, the CDR3 is TGTGCCAGCAGTCGGACAGGGGGCGGTGGCTACACCTTC. It is translated as CASSRTGGGGYTF.

This chain links TRBV7-9 with TRBJ2-2; D gene unclear. The CDR3 consists of 15 residues. The V end lost 5 bases, the J end lost 6 bases, and 16 bases lay between the germline ends. Germline V gives CDR1 SEHNR, CDR2 FQNEAQ (reference sequence). CDR3 nucleotides: TGTGCCAGCAGCAACCCCCAAACTGCTGCCGGGGAGCTGTTTTTT. It is translated as CASSNPQTAAGELFF.

The chain carries TRBV9 and TRBJ1-1; the D gene is possibly TRBD1 (6 bases). Germline-derived CDR1 and CDR2 are SGDLS and YYNGEE. This CDR3 contains 15 residues. Deletions cut 0 bases from V and 0 bases from J, with 9 bases between. The CDR3 spells CASSVVTGLNTEAFF. CDR3 coding DNA: TGTGCCAGCAGCGTAGTGACAGGATTGAACACTGAAGCTTTCTTT.